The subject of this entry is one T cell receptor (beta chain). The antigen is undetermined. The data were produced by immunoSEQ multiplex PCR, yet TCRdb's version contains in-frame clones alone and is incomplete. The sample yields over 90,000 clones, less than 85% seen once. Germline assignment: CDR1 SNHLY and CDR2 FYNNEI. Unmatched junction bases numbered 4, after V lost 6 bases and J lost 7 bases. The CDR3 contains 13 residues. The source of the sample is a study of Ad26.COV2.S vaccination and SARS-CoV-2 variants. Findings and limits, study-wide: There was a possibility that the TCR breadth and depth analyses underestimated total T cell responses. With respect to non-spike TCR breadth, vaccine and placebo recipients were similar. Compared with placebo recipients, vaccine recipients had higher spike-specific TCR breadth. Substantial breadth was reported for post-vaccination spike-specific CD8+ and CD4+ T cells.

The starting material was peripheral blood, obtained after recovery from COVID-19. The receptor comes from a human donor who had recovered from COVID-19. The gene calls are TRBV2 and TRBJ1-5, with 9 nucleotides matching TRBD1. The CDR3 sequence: CASRGQGYQPQHF. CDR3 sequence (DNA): TGTGCCAGCAGGGGACAGGGCTACCAGCCCCAGCATTTT.